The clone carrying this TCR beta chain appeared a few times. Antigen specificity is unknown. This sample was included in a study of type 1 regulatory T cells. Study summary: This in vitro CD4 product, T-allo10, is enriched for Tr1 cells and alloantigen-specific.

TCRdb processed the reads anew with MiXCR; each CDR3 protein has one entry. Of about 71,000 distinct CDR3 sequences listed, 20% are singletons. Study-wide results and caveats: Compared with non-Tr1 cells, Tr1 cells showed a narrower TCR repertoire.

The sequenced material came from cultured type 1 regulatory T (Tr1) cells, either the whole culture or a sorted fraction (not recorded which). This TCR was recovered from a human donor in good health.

CDR3 coding DNA: TGTGCCAGCAGTTACACGACAGGGGTAGGCGGGGAGCTGTTTTTT. This translates into CASSYTTGVGGELFF. V and J are TRBV6-2 or TRBV6-3 and TRBJ2-2, with 8 bases that match TRBD1. CDR3 length equals 15 residues. Per germline, CDR1 MNHEY and CDR2 SVGEGT. V lost 2 bases, J lost 7 bases, and 6 bases stayed unmatched.